The clone carrying this TCR beta chain was observed once. As yet, its antigen is unknown. This record comes from a study of identifying expanded T cells in peripheral blood. Study-level points and caveats: Approximately 2-week clone count variance significantly increased as total template count grew.

Only in-frame clones appear in the TCRdb table, and some are missing; sequencing was by immunoSEQ multiplex PCR. The table lists about 100,000 clones, 80% to 90% of them singletons, with 5.5% to 6.5% in the top ten. During the collection period, no donor immune events like infections were recorded. The germline gives CDR1 MNHNS, CDR2 SASEGT. The CDR3 sequence is 17 residues long. Trimming took off 3 bases at V and 0 bases at J, with 12 bases between the two ends. The V call is TRBV6-1, the J call TRBJ2-6, with a possible D match to TRBD1 (6 bases). This TCR derives from a person between 18 and 70 years old in good health. Sequences were obtained from blood. DNA for the CDR3: TGTGCCAGCAGTGATTGGACAGACGTCTCTGGGGCCAACGTCCTGACTTTC. Protein sequence: CASSDWTDVSGANVLTF.